This is a list of T cell receptor beta chains from one sample in a study of blood T cell repertoires in COVID-19. Produced via immunoSEQ multiplex PCR; TCRdb's table is partial and in-frame only. The sample includes 380,000 or so clones, 70% to 90% seen only once; the top ten take around 0.95%. Sequenced input: PBMCs or T cells enriched from blood (not recorded which). These receptors were obtained from a woman aged 25 to 39 with acute COVID-19. Each CDR3 is given with its conserved first and last residue. The D gene is left open where the match is weak. For some rows the clone size is stated as once, few or many, or as a class when expanded; others skip it.

v_gene	abundance	j_gene	d_gene	CDR3nt	CDR3aa
TRBV7-2	.	TRBJ1-4	.	TGTGCCAGCAGCCGCGGGGACGGCCGACCAACTAATGAAAAACTGTTTTTT	CASSRGDGRPTNEKLFF
TRBV20-1	.	TRBJ1-1	.	TGCAGTGCTAGTTCTCCGAACACTGAAGCTTTCTTT	CSASSPNTEAFF
TRBV18	.	TRBJ1-1	TRBD1	TGTGCCAGCTCGGACAGGGGTCTGACTGAAGCTTTCTTT	CASSDRGLTEAFF
TRBV12-3/TRBV12-4	.	TRBJ2-1	.	TGTGCCAGCAGTCATCCCGCCGGGGATGAGCAGTTCTTC	CASSHPAGDEQFF
TRBV19	.	TRBJ1-2	TRBD1	TGTGCCAGTAGTATGCCCGGGACAGGCTCAATCTTC	CASSMPGTGSIF
TRBV2	.	TRBJ1-5	TRBD1	TGTGCCAGCAGCCCCGGGACAGGTAGCAATCAGCCCCAGCATTTT	CASSPGTGSNQPQHF
TRBV30	.	TRBJ2-7	.	TGTGCCTGGAGTCTAGTATCCCACGAGCAGTACTTC	CAWSLVSHEQYF
TRBV19	.	TRBJ1-2	.	TGTGCCAGTAGTATAGTTGCGGGCAACTATGGCTACACCTTC	CASSIVAGNYGYTF
TRBV27	.	TRBJ2-1	TRBD2	TGTGCCAGCAGTTTAGCGGGGGGTACGTATGAGCAGTTCTTC	CASSLAGGTYEQFF
TRBV10-2	.	TRBJ2-2	TRBD1	TGCGCCAGCGAGAGTCGGACAGGGGTTGACACCGGGGAGCTGTTTTTT	CASESRTGVDTGELFF
TRBV3-1/TRBV3-2	.	TRBJ2-1	TRBD1	TGTGCCAGCAGCCATTCAACAGGGGCCTACAATGAGCAGTTCTTC	CASSHSTGAYNEQFF
TRBV21-1	.	TRBJ1-2	.	TGTGCCAGCAGCAAAAACCCGGACAGGGGTGGCTACACCTTC	CASSKNPDRGGYTF
TRBV4-1	.	TRBJ2-1	TRBD2	TGCGCCAGCAGCCAAGGGGAGGGCGGGGTTTACAATGAGCAGTTCTTC	CASSQGEGGVYNEQFF
TRBV5-6	.	TRBJ1-5	TRBD1	TGTGCCAGCAGCATAGCACAGGGGGCTCATCAGCCCCAGCATTTT	CASSIAQGAHQPQHF
TRBV30	.	TRBJ2-1	.	TGTGCCTGGGATAGGGGTGATGAGCAGTTCTTC	CAWDRGDEQFF
TRBV7-2	.	TRBJ2-7	.	TGTGCCAGCAGCTTACCTGGCAGGGGATACGAGCAGTACTTC	CASSLPGRGYEQYF
TRBV2	once	TRBJ1-2	TRBD1	TGTGCCAGCAGTACTACAGGGGTCGGGTATGGCTACACCTTC	CASSTTGVGYGYTF
TRBV6-5	.	TRBJ2-5	TRBD1	TGTGCCAGCAGGGGACAGGGCGAAGAGACCCAGTACTTC	CASRGQGEETQYF
TRBV13	.	TRBJ2-7	.	TGTGCCAGCAGCCTCCGACTATCCTCCTACGAGCAGTACTTC	CASSLRLSSYEQYF
TRBV5-1	.	TRBJ1-5	.	TGCGCCAGCAGCGCAAGTTCGGGGGGGGATCAGCCCCAGCATTTT	CASSASSGGDQPQHF
TRBV24-1	.	TRBJ1-5	TRBD1	TGTGCCACCAGTGATCCCGGGACAGGGTTTCAGCCCCAGCATTTT	CATSDPGTGFQPQHF
TRBV25-1	.	TRBJ2-3	TRBD2	TGTGCCAGCAGTGTATCCCTAGCGGGGCCCGAAGATACGCAGTATTTT	CASSVSLAGPEDTQYF
TRBV19	.	TRBJ2-7	.	TGTGCCAGTAGTATCCCAGGGTTGGACTACGAGCAGTACTTC	CASSIPGLDYEQYF